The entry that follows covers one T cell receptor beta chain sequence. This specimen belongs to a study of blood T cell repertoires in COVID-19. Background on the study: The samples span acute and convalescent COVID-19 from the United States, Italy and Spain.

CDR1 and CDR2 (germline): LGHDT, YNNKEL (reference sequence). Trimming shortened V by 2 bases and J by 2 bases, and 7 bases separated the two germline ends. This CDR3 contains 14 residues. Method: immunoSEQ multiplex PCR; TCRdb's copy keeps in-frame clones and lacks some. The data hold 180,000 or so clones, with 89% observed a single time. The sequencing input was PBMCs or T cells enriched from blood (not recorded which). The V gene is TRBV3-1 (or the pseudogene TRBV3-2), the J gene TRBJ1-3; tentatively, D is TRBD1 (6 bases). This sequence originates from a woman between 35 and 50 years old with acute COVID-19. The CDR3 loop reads CASSQHRAGNTIYF. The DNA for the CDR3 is TGTGCCAGCAGCCAACACAGGGCTGGAAACACCATATATTTT.